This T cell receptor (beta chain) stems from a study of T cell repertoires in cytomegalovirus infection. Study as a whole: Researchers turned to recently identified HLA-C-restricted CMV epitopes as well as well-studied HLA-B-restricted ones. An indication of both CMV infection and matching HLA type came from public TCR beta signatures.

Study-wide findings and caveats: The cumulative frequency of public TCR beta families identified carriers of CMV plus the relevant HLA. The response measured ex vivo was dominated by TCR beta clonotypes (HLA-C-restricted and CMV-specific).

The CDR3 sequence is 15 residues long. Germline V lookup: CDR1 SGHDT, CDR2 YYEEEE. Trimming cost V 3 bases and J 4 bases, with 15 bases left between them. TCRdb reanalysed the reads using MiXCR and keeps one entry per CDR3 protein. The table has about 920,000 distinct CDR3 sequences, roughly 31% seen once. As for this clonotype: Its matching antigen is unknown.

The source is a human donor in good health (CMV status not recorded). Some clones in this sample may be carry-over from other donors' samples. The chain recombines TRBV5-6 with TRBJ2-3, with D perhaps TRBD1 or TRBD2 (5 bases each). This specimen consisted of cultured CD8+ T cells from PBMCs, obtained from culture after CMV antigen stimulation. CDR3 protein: CASSYFKGTADTQYF. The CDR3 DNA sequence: TGTGCCAGCAGCTACTTCAAGGGGACGGCAGATACGCAGTATTTT.